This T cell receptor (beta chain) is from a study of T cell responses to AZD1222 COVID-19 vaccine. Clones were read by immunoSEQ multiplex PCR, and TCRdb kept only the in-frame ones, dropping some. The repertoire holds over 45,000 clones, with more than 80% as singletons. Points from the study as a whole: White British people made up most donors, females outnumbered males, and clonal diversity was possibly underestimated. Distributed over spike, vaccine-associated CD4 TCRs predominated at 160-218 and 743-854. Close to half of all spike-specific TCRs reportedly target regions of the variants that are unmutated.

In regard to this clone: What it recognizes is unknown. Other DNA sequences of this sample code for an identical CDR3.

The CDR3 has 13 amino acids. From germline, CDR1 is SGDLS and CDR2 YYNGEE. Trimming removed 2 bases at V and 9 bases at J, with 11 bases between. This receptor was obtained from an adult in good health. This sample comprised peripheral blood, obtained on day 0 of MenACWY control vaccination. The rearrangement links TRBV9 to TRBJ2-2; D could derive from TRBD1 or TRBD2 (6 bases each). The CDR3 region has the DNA TGTGCCAGCAGCGTCATAGGGGGGCGGGAGCTGTTTTTT. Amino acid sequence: CASSVIGGRELFF.